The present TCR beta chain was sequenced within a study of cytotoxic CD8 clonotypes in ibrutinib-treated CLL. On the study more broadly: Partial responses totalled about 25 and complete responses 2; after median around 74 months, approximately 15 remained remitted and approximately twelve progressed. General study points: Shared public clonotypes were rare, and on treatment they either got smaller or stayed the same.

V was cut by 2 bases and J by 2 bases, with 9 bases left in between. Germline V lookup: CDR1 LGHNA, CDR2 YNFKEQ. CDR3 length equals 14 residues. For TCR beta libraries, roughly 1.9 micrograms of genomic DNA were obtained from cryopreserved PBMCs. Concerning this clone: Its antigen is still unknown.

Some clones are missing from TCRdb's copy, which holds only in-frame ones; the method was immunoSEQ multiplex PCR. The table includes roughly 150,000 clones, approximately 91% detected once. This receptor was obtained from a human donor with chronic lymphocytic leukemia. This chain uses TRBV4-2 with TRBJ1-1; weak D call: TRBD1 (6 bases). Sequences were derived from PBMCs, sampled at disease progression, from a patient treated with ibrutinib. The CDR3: CASSQNRANTEAFF. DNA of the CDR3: TGTGCCAGCAGCCAAAACAGGGCCAACACTGAAGCTTTCTTT.